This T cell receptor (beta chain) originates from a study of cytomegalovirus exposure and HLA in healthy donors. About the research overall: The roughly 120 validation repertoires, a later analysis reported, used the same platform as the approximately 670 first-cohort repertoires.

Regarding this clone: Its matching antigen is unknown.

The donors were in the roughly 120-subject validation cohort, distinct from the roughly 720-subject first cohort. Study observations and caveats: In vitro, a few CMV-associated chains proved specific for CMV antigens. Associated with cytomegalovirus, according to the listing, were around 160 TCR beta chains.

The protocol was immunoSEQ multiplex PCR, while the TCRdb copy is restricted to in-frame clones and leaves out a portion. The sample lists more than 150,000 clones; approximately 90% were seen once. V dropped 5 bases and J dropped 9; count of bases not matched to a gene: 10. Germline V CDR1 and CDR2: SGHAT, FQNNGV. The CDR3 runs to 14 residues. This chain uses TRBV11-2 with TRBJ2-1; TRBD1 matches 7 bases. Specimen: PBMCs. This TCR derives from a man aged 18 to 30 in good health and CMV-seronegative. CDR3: CASSETTGNSEQFF. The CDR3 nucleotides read TGTGCCAGCAGCGAGACGACAGGGAACAGTGAGCAGTTCTTC.